This T cell receptor (beta chain) comes out of a study of regulatory T cells in long-lasting Graves disease. Points from the study as a whole: A greater number of public clonotypes (around 2,700) was shared by persistent patients than by new patients (just over 950). There were preferences for TRBV28, TRBJ1-2 and TRBJ2-5 in persistent disease.

The time point denotes: newly diagnosed GD, antithyroid drugs for less than 3 months. From RNA extracted from PBMCs, the TCR library was made. The source of the patients was an endocrinology department in Xi'an, China. This clonotype was seen many times. What it binds is unknown. Assembly of TCR beta libraries relied on iRepertoire HTBI primers together with Arm-PCR of CDR3 regions. Via MiXCR, TCRdb re-called the multiplex PCR reads, giving one row per CDR3 protein. This sample yields 390,000 or so distinct CDR3 sequences, of which over 9.5% are seen a single time; 18% belongs to the top ten. The V and J ends lost 1 base and 8 bases respectively, with 14 bases between them. The germline gives CDR1 MDHEN, CDR2 SYDVKM. The CDR3 is 14 residues long. Another study also made use of these data, one on T cells in Graves' hyperthyroidism and ophthalmopathy. That report notes: Uncontrolled infection, other autoimmune disease, pregnancy or lactation disqualified patients from enrolment.

The V and J genes are TRBV28 and TRBJ1-2; weak D call: TRBD1 (5 bases). This sequence originates from a woman aged 18-29 years with Graves disease. The sample consisted of peripheral blood mononuclear cells (PBMCs), taken at new diagnosis, from a patient treated with antithyroid drugs. The CDR3 sequence is CASSLSLRGRGYTF. The CDR3 nucleotides read TGTGCCAGCAGTTTATCCCTAAGGGGTAGGGGCTACACCTTC.